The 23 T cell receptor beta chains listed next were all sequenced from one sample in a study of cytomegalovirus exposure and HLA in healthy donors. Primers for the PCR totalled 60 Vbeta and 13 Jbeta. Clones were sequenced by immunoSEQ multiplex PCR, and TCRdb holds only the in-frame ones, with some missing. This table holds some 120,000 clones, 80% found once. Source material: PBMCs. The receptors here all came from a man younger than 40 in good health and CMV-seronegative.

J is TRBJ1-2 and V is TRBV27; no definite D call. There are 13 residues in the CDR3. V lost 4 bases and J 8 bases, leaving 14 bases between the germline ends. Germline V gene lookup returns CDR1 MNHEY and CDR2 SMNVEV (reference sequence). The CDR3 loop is CASSYGSSGGYTF. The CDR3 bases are TGTGCCAGCAGTTACGGATCCTCGGGGGGCTACACCTTC.

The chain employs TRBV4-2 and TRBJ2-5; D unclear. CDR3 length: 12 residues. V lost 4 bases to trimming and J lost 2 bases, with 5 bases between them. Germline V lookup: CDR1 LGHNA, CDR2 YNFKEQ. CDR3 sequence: CASSRDQETQYF. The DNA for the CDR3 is TGTGCCAGCAGCCGCGATCAAGAGACCCAGTACTTC.

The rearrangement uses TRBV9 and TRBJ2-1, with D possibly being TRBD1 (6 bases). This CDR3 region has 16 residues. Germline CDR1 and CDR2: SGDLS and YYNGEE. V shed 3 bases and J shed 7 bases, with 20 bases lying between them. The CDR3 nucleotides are TGTGCCAGCAGCGACCGGACAGCCCTAGTGAAAAATGAGCAGTTCTTC. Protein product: CASSDRTALVKNEQFF.

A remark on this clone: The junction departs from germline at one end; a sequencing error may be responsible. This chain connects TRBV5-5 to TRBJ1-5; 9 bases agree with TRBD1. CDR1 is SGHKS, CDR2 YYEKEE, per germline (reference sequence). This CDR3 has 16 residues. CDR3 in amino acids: CASRSNPGQGNQPQNF. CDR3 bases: TGTGCCAGCAGGTCAAATCCGGGACAGGGCAATCAGCCCCAGAATTTT.

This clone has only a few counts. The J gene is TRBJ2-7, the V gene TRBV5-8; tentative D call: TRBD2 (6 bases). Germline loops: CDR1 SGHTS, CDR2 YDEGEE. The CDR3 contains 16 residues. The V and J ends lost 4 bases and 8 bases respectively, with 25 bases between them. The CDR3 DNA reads TGTGCCAGCAGCGAACCCCCCTCGGGAGATGGGAAGAAGCAGTACTTC. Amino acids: CASSEPPSGDGKKQYF.

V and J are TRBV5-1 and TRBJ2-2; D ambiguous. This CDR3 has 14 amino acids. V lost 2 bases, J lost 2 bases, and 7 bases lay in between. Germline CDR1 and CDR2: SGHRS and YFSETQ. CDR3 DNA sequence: TGCGCCAGCAGCTTTAACAGTAACACCGGGGAGCTGTTTTTT. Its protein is CASSFNSNTGELFF. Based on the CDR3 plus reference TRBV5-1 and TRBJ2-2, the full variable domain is KAGVTQTPRYLIKTRGQQVTLSCSPISGHRSVSWYQQTPGQGLQFLFEYFSETQRNKGNFPGRFSGRQFSNSRSEMNVSTLELGDSALYLCASSFNSNTGELFFGEGSRLTVL.

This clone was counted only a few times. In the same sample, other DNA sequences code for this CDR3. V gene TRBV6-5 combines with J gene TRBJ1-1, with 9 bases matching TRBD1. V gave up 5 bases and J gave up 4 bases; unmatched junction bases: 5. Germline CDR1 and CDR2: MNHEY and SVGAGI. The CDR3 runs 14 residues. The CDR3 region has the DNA TGTGCCAGCAGTCCGGACAGGGGAGTCACTGAAGCTTTCTTT. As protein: CASSPDRGVTEAFF.

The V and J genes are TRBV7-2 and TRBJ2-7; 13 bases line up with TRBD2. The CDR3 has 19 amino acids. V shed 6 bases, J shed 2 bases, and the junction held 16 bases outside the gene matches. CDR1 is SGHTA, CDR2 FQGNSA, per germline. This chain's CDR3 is CASRGTGGTSGTQAYEQYF. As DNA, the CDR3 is TGTGCCAGCAGGGGAACTGGGGGGACTAGCGGGACCCAAGCCTACGAGCAGTACTTC.

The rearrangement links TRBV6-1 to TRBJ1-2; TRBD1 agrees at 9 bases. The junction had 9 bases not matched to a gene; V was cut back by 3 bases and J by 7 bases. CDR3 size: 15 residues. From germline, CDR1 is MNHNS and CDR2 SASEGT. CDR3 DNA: TGTGCCAGCAGTGATTACCGGGACAGGGTACGTGGCTACACCTTC. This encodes CASSDYRDRVRGYTF.

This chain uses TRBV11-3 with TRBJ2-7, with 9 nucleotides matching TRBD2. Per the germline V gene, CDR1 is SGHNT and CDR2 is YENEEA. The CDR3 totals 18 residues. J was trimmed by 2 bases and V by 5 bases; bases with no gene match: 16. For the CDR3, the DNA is TGTGCCAGCAGCGCTACTGGGCTAGCGGGGAGGGGACCCTACGAGCAGTACTTC. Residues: CASSATGLAGRGPYEQYF.

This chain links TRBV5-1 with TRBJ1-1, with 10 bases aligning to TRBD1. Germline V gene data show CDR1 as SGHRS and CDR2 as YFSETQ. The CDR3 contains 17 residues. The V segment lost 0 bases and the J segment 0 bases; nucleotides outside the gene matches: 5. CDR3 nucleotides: TGCGCCAGCAGCTTGGGACAGGGGGCGCGGATGAACACTGAAGCTTTCTTT. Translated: CASSLGQGARMNTEAFF.

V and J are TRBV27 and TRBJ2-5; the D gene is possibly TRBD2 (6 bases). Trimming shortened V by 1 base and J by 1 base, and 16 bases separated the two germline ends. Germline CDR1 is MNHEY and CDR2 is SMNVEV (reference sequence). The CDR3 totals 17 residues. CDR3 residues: CASSLFGGDWGQETQYF. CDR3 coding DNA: TGTGCCAGCAGTTTATTCGGCGGGGATTGGGGCCAAGAGACCCAGTACTTC.

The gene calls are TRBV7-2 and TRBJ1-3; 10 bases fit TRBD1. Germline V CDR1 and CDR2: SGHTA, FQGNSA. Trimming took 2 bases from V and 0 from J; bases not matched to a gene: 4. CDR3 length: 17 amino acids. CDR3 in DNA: TGTGCCAGCAGCTTACGGACAGGGGGGAGCTCTGGAAACACCATATATTTT. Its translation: CASSLRTGGSSGNTIYF.

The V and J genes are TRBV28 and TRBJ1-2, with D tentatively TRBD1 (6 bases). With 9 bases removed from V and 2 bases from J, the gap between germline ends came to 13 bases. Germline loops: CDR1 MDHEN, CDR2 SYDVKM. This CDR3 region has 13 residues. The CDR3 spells CARIATGNYGYTF. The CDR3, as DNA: TGTGCCAGAATTGCCACAGGGAACTATGGCTACACCTTC.

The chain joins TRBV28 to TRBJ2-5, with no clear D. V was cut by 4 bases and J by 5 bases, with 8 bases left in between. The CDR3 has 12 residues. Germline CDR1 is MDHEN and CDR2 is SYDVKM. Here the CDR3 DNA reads TGTGCCAGCAGTTCCGTATATGAGACCCAGTACTTC. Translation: CASSSVYETQYF.

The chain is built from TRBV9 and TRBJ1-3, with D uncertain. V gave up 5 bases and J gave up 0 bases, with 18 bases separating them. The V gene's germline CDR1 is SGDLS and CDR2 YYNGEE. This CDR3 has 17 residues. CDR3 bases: TGTGCCAGCAGTGCAGGCTCGATGTTATACTCTGGAAACACCATATATTTT. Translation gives CASSAGSMLYSGNTIYF.

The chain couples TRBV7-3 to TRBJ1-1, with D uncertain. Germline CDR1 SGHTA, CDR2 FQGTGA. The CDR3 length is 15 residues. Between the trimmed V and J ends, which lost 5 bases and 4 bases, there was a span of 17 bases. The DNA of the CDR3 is TGTGCCAGCAGCCCCCAAATAGGTTCGGGCACTGAAGCTTTCTTT. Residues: CASSPQIGSGTEAFF.

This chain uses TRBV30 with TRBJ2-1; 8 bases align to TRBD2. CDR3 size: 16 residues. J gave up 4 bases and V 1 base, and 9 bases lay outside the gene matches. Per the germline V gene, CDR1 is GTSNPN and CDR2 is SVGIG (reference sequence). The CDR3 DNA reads TGTGCCTGGAGTGAAGGAGGGCGGGGGGCATACAATGAGCAGTTCTTC. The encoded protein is CAWSEGGRGAYNEQFF.

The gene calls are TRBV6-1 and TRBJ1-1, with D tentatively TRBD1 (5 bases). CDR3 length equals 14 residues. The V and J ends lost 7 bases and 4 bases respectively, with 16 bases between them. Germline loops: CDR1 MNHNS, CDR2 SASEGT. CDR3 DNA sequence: TGTGCCAGCAACACAGGACTAGGTTCCACTGAAGCTTTCTTT. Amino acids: CASNTGLGSTEAFF.

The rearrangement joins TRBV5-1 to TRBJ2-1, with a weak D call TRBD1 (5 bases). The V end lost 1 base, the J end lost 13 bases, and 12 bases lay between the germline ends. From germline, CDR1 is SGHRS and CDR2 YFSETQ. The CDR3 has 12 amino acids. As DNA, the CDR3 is TGCGCCAGCAGCTTGAGTGGCGACAGACAGTTCTTC. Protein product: CASSLSGDRQFF.

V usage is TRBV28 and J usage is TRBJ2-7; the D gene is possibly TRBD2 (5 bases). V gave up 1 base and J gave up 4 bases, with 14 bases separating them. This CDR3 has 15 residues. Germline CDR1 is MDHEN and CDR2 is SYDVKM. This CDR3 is CASSLYLGRTYEQYF. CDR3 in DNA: TGTGCCAGCAGTTTATATCTGGGCAGGACTTACGAGCAGTACTTC.

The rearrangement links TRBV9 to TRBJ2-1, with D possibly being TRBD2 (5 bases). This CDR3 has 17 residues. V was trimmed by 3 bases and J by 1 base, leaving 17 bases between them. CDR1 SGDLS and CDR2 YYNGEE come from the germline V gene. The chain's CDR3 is CASSARGSPLSYNEQFF. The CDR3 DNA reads TGTGCCAGCAGCGCCCGGGGTAGCCCCCTATCCTACAATGAGCAGTTCTTC.

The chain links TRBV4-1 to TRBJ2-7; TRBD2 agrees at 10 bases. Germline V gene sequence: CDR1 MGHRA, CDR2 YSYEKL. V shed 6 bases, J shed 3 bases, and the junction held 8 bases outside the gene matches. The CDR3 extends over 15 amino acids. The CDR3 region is CASSATGTSVYEQYF. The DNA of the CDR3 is TGCGCCAGCAGTGCCACCGGGACTAGCGTCTACGAGCAGTACTTC.